This T cell receptor beta chain was sequenced for a study of T cells after yellow fever vaccination (dated by TCRdb to the late 2010s). At the level of the whole study: The SMART-Seq v4 Ultra Low Input RNA kit was used to prepare libraries from fractions with low cell numbers. Two healthy male donors, one aged 18 to 30 and one aged 30 to 39 years, were included in the cohort. Blood samples were taken at several timepoints before and after primary and secondary immunization, and bulk PBMC replicates and cell subsets were isolated. To follow T-cell clones before and after both primary and booster YFV17D yellow fever vaccination, bulk TCR alpha and beta repertoires underwent longitudinal sequencing.

General study outcomes and caveats: Only a couple of donors were included in the study, so the extent to which the findings can be generalized is limited. A small share of clonotypes was detected in both CD4 and CD8 compartments, with the overlap likely arising from convergent recombination. FACS-sorted repertoires could contain abundant contaminating clonotypes from the bulk population, so computational filtering was required. After the booster, most of the clones that had expanded following primary vaccination were detected again (approximately 96% of CD4 and roughly nine tenths of CD8), which suggests that memory was broadly maintained. The secondary T-cell response was found to be weaker but faster than the primary response, with a peak reached on day 5 rather than on day 15.

CDR1 LGHNA and CDR2 YSLEER were looked up in the germline V gene. The CDR3 holds 13 amino acids from the cysteine to the phenylalanine. The sequence is cut down to CDR3 DNA, 39 bases in frame from base 1. V was cut back by 3 bases and J by 4 bases, leaving a gap of 7 bases between them. Sequencer: Illumina NovaSeq 6000. TCR cDNA was synthesized by 5'RACE template switching, through which a universal primer site and unique molecular identifiers were introduced. cDNA synthesis was primed from both the TCR alpha and TCR beta constant segments. Library amplification involved two PCR steps, and the second step added sample barcodes and sequencing adapters. Sequencing of libraries was performed on Illumina HiSeq 2500 (2x100 bp) or NovaSeq (2x150 bp). The original methods were these. MIGEC handled demultiplexing of reads and collapsing into UMI consensus sequences, while MiXCR performed V(D)J alignment. Clonotypes responding to the vaccine were identified with edgeR on replicate PBMC samples, with the criteria of FDR below 0.01 and a log2 fold change above 5 up to day 15. Each bulk clonotype received a CD4 or CD8 identity based on whether the sequenced CD4 or CD8 repertoire contained that clonotype at higher abundance. TCRdb ran its own pipeline on the public reads, namely fastp trimming at Q25 and MiXCR clone calling, and kept in-frame beta chains. Records with the same CDR3 protein are collapsed into one entry carrying the most frequent genes and DNA. V and J calls and clone size were set by TCRdb, not the authors. The table for this sample lists about 340,000 distinct CDR3 sequences; 3% to 4.5% of them were counted only once. Less than 25% of the sample belongs to the ten largest clones.

This clonotype turned up a few times. Which antigen it targets is not known. No per-base quality is available; no much larger clone lies one base away. The treatment or condition label for this specimen denotes: live attenuated yellow fever vaccine strain. At every blood-draw timepoint, two biological replicates of bulk PBMCs were collected. PBMCs were isolated from peripheral blood using a standard Ficoll-Paque protocol. TriZol was used to extract RNA from bulk PBMCs, from CD4 and CD8 fractions, and from dextramer-positive and dextramer-negative fractions. The clonotype originates from a man between 18 and 35 years old who received the YFV17D yellow fever vaccine. Sample: PBMCs, taken 5 days after the yellow fever booster vaccination. The chain is assembled from TRBV4-3 and TRBJ2-1; too little of a D gene remains to name it. CDR3 region: CASSQEPYNEQFF. The DNA sequence reads TGCGCCAGCAGCCAGGAACCTTACAATGAGCAGTTCTTC.